Shown below are 7 T cell receptor beta chains from a single sample sequenced in a study of shared clonotypes between healthy human individuals. Generated by immunoSEQ multiplex PCR, the TCRdb table keeps only in-frame clones and is missing some. The sample holds some 2.1 million clones, roughly 94% seen once. The sequencing sample was made of naive CD4+ T cells sorted from blood. Subset here: CD45RA+ positively selected. The receptors come from a man between 18 and 35 years old in good health.

The V gene is TRBV27, the J gene TRBJ1-1, with 10 nucleotides matching TRBD1. The J segment lost 4 bases and the V segment lost 5 bases, leaving 4 bases of the junction unmatched. Germline CDR1 is MNHEY and CDR2 is SMNVEV (reference sequence). The CDR3 is made up of 14 amino acids. The DNA for the CDR3 is TGTGCCAGCAGTCCCCGGACAGGGGGCACTGAAGCTTTCTTT. Encoded protein: CASSPRTGGTEAFF.

CDR3: CASSYSAYNSPLHF. CDR3 in DNA: TGTGCCAGCAGTTACTCGGCCTATAATTCACCCCTCCACTTT. V gene TRBV6-6 combines with J gene TRBJ1-6; D ambiguous. V was shortened by 0 bases and J by 2 bases, with 2 bases between the two germline ends. The CDR3 extends over 14 amino acids. The V gene's germline CDR1 is MNHNY and CDR2 SVGAGI (reference sequence).

V usage is TRBV18 and J usage is TRBJ1-2; the D is unclear. CDR3 length: 14 residues. Between the trimmed V and J ends, which lost 3 bases and 6 bases, there was a span of 14 bases. Germline-derived CDR1 and CDR2 are KGHSH and LQKENI. CDR3 coding DNA: TGTGCCAGCTCACCGGCAGACACCTCTAATGGCTACACCTTC. Protein: CASSPADTSNGYTF.

This clone was recorded only once. The chain recombines TRBV7-9 with TRBJ2-7; no reliable D call. CDR1 SEHNR and CDR2 FQNEAQ come from the germline V gene (reference sequence). Between the trimmed V and J ends, which lost 2 bases and 3 bases, there was a span of 11 bases. The length of the CDR3 is 14 residues. The CDR3 sequence is CASSLSSLHYEQYF. The CDR3 nucleotides are TGTGCCAGCAGCTTATCCTCTCTCCACTACGAGCAGTACTTC.

V usage is TRBV19 and J usage is TRBJ1-4; tentatively, D is TRBD1 (5 bases). V lost 5 bases and J lost 7, with 14 bases in between. Germline CDR1 and CDR2: LNHDA and SQIVND (reference sequence). The CDR3 covers 14 residues. CDR3 amino acids: CASSGGDVGEKLFF. CDR3 coding DNA: TGTGCCAGTAGTGGTGGGGACGTGGGTGAAAAACTGTTTTTT.

This rearrangement joins TRBV7-8 to TRBJ1-5; 7 nucleotides align to TRBD1. The CDR3 spans 17 residues. The V and J ends lost 5 bases and 2 bases, in that order; junction bases with no gene match: 12. Germline V lookup: CDR1 SGHVS, CDR2 FQNEAQ. As DNA, the CDR3 is TGTGCCAGCAGCCTGGCGACAGGGCAAGTTGGCAATCAGCCCCAGCATTTT. Encoded protein: CASSLATGQVGNQPQHF. Supplemented by reference TRBV7-8 and TRBJ1-5, the full variable domain reads GAGVSQSPRYKVAKRGQDVALRCDPISGHVSLFWYQQALGQGPEFLTYFQNEAQLDKSGLPSDRFFAERPEGSVSTLKIQRTQQEDSAVYLCASSLATGQVGNQPQHFGDGTRLSIL.

As regards this clone: The sample contains more than one DNA sequence encoding this CDR3. The genes are TRBV30 and TRBJ1-5, with D possibly being TRBD1 (5 bases). Germline lookup yields CDR1 GTSNPN and CDR2 SVGIG (reference sequence). Between the trimmed V and J ends, which lost 2 bases and 1 base, there was a span of 9 bases. The CDR3 contains 14 residues. The CDR3 DNA reads as TGTGCCTGGAGTCAGGGAGGGAGCAATCAGCCCCAGCATTTT. This translates into CAWSQGGSNQPQHF. The variable domain in full, completed from reference TRBV30 and TRBJ1-5, reads SQTIHQWPATLVQPVGSPLSLECTVEGTSNPNLYWYRQAAGRGLQLLFYSVGIGQISSEVPQNLSASRPQDRQFILSSKKLLLSDSGFYLCAWSQGGSNQPQHFGDGTRLSIL.